The 29 T cell receptor beta chains presented below share a single source sample, sequenced in a study of identical twins. From the 5' RACE reads, TCRdb called clonotypes with MiXCR, one entry per CDR3 protein. The sample includes roughly 750,000 distinct CDR3 sequences, about 20% of them seen just once. This sample was also put to use in a study of T cells expressing NK-cell markers.

The specimen was PBMCs. These receptors all stem from a woman younger than 35 in good health.

The chain carries TRBV5-4 and TRBJ2-7; tentatively, D is TRBD1 (5 bases). V was trimmed by 8 bases and J by 0 bases, leaving 15 bases between them. The CDR3 has 14 amino acids. Germline V CDR1 and CDR2: SGHNT, YYREEE (reference sequence). This chain's CDR3 is CASSQVDGSYEQYF. CDR3 nucleotide sequence: TGTGCCAGTTCACAGGTGGACGGCTCCTACGAGCAGTACTTC.

Many counts were recorded for this clonotype. The chain is built from TRBV20-1 and TRBJ1-2; no definite D call. The V gene lost 0 bases and the J gene lost 7 bases, with 12 bases spanning the gap. The CDR3 runs to 13 residues. CDR1 DFQATT and CDR2 SNEGSKA come from the germline V gene (reference sequence). CDR3 DNA sequence: TGCAGTGCTAGAGATAGTGGGAAGGGTGGCTACACCTTC. Protein sequence: CSARDSGKGGYTF.

In this sample, this clonotype turned up a few times. CDR3: CSARVVGAETQYF. In nucleotides, the CDR3 is TGCAGTGCTAGAGTGGTGGGGGCAGAGACCCAGTACTTC. The chain combines TRBV20-1 with TRBJ2-5; TRBD1 might be the D (6 bases). The germline V and J ends were trimmed by 1 base and 4 bases, with 10 bases remaining between them. Looked up from germline, CDR1 is DFQATT and CDR2 is SNEGSKA (reference sequence). The CDR3 contains 13 residues.

CDR3 loop: CASSSWGGQETQYF. The DNA for the CDR3 is TGTGCCAGCAGCTCATGGGGGGGCCAAGAGACCCAGTACTTC. The J gene is TRBJ2-5, the V gene TRBV5-6; 7 nucleotides align to TRBD2. CDR3 length: 14 residues. Germline V gene lookup returns CDR1 SGHDT and CDR2 YYEEEE. J gave up 1 base and V 3 bases, and 3 bases lay outside the gene matches.

This rearrangement joins TRBV7-2 to TRBJ2-5; TRBD1 is a possible D gene (6 bases). The CDR3 totals 13 residues. V was pared by 7 bases and J by 4 bases, with 13 bases between. Germline V CDR1 and CDR2: SGHTA, FQGNSA. The CDR3 sequence: CASTYRVRETQYF. CDR3 nucleotides: TGTGCCAGCACCTACAGGGTACGAGAGACCCAGTACTTC.

J is TRBJ2-5 and V is TRBV7-2; tentatively, D is TRBD2 (5 bases). CDR3 length: 15 residues. Germline assignment: CDR1 SGHTA and CDR2 FQGNSA. The germline V and J ends were trimmed by 4 bases and 2 bases, with 14 bases remaining between them. The CDR3 DNA is TGTGCCAGCAGCTCCTTCCTGGGAGAGCAAGAGACCCAGTACTTC. Residues: CASSSFLGEQETQYF.

This clonotype was detected a few times. The J gene is TRBJ2-4, the V gene TRBV20-1; tentatively, D is TRBD1 (6 bases). In germline, CDR1 is DFQATT, CDR2 SNEGSKA (reference sequence). This CDR3 is built from 15 residues. V shed 6 bases and J shed 8 bases, with 23 bases lying between them. CDR3 protein: CSASPVGQGWDIQYF. The CDR3, as DNA: TGCAGTGCCTCCCCCGTGGGGCAGGGGTGGGACATTCAGTACTTC.

This clonotype was seen a handful of times. The V and J genes are TRBV7-3 and TRBJ2-1; possibly TRBD1 for D (6 bases). The V end lost 1 base, the J end lost 0 bases, and 10 bases lay between the germline ends. Per germline, CDR1 SGHTA and CDR2 FQGTGA. The CDR3 loop spans 16 amino acids. CDR3 amino acids: CASSLMAGVSYNEQFF. The CDR3 nucleotides are TGTGCCAGCAGCTTAATGGCAGGGGTCTCCTACAATGAGCAGTTCTTC. Filled out from reference TRBV7-3 and TRBJ2-1, the complete variable domain reads GAGVSQTPSNKVTEKGKYVELRCDPISGHTALYWYRQSLGQGPEFLIYFQGTGAADDSGLPNDRFFAVRPEGSVSTLKIQRTERGDSAVYLCASSLMAGVSYNEQFFGPGTRLTVL.

With regard to this clonotype: Germline is not matched at one junction end, which may reflect a read error. CDR3 nucleotide sequence: TGCGCCAGCAGCCAAGAATCCTCCAATGAGCAGTTCTTC. This codes for CASSQESSNEQFF. The chain is built from TRBV4-1 and TRBJ2-1; no firm D call. Germline lookup yields CDR1 MGHRA and CDR2 YSYEKL. The CDR3 is made up of 13 amino acids.

The V call is TRBV7-8, the J call TRBJ2-7; D may be TRBD2 (5 bases). The V and J ends lost 5 bases and 2 bases respectively, with 16 bases between them. Per germline, CDR1 SGHVS and CDR2 FQNEAQ. This CDR3 region has 15 residues. CDR3 DNA sequence: TGTGCCAGCAGCCCTGGCCGGGATCCGACCTACGAGCAGTACTTC. Its translation is CASSPGRDPTYEQYF.

The chain links TRBV6-2 or TRBV6-3 to TRBJ2-5, with TRBD2 identical over 7 bases. The V gene end was trimmed by 0 bases and the J gene end by 3 bases; junction bases not matched to a gene: 4. This CDR3 contains 15 residues. Germline values: CDR1 MNHEY, CDR2 SVGEGT. The CDR3 protein is CASSYSGLLKETQYF. CDR3 coding DNA: TGTGCCAGCAGTTACTCGGGACTACTCAAAGAGACCCAGTACTTC.

This clonotype was picked up a small number of times. This chain joins TRBV7-9 and TRBJ1-2; TRBD1 aligns across 10 bases. Trimming cost V 6 bases and J 7 bases; bases outside gene matches: 8. The CDR3 extends over 14 amino acids. Germline CDR1 reads SEHNR; CDR2 reads FQNEAQ (reference sequence). CDR3 region: CASRPGTGATGYTF. CDR3 coding DNA: TGTGCCAGCAGACCCGGGACAGGGGCTACTGGCTACACCTTC.

V gene TRBV7-6 combines with J gene TRBJ2-2, with D unclear. Looked up from germline, CDR1 is SGHVS and CDR2 is FNYEAQ. This CDR3 contains 16 residues. Trimming removed 1 base at V and 1 base at J, with 10 bases between. The CDR3 nucleotides read TGTGCCAGCAGCTTAGAGGCAGGCCAGAACACCGGGGAGCTGTTTTTT. This encodes CASSLEAGQNTGELFF.

The table lists this clonotype with many counts. J is TRBJ2-7 and V is TRBV7-9; TRBD2 agrees at 8 bases. Germline values: CDR1 SEHNR, CDR2 FQNEAQ (reference sequence). CDR3 length: 15 residues. With V trimmed by 5 bases and J by 5 bases, 11 bases remained unmatched. The CDR3, as DNA: TGTGCCAGCAGCCTCTCCGAAGCGGGAGACAACGAGCAGTACTTC. It yields the protein CASSLSEAGDNEQYF.

The gene calls are TRBV5-1 and TRBJ2-1; possibly TRBD1 for D (5 bases). This CDR3 region has 15 residues. Trimming shortened V by 0 bases and J by 6 bases, and 13 bases separated the two germline ends. The germline V gene encodes CDR1 SGHRS and CDR2 YFSETQ. The DNA for the CDR3 is TGCGCCAGCAGCTTGGATCAGGGTTTAGGCAATGAGCAGTTCTTC. It is translated as CASSLDQGLGNEQFF.

This chain links TRBV6-2 or TRBV6-3 with TRBJ2-6; unclear D gene. From germline, CDR1 is MNHEY and CDR2 SVGEGT. This CDR3 contains 20 residues. The V gene lost 7 bases and the J gene lost 0 bases, with 25 bases spanning the gap. The CDR3 sequence is CASTAEAALPKYSGANVLTF. The DNA of the CDR3 is TGTGCCAGCACCGCCGAGGCCGCCTTGCCCAAATACTCTGGGGCCAACGTCCTGACTTTC.

This clonotype was found many times. The J gene is TRBJ2-7, the V gene TRBV29-1; 8 nucleotides match TRBD2. The J segment lost 6 bases and the V segment lost 5 bases, leaving 6 bases of the junction unmatched. This CDR3 contains 12 residues. Germline CDR1 is SQVTM and CDR2 is ANQGSEA. In DNA form, the CDR3 reads TGCAGCGTTCCGGGACTAGTTTCCGAGCAGTACTTC. Translation gives CSVPGLVSEQYF.

As DNA, the CDR3 is TGTGCCAGCAGCCCCGCTTCGGACATGCCTGAAAAACTGTTTTTT. It encodes CASSPASDMPEKLFF. The chain links TRBV7-2 to TRBJ1-4; perhaps TRBD1 as D (5 bases). Trimming pared 5 bases from V and 7 bases from J, leaving 17 bases between. CDR1 and CDR2 from the germline V gene are SGHTA and FQGNSA. There are 15 residues in the CDR3. The full variable domain, completed using reference TRBV7-2 and TRBJ1-4, is GAGVSQSPSNKVTEKGKDVELRCDPISGHTALYWYRQSLGQGLEFLIYFQGNSAPDKSGLPSDRFSAERTGGSVSTLTIQRTQQEDSAVYLCASSPASDMPEKLFFGSGTQLSVL.

The CDR3 protein is CASSIRRSEQFF. The CDR3 nucleotides read TGTGCCAGTAGTATTCGTCGTAGTGAGCAGTTCTTC. The chain employs TRBV19 and TRBJ2-1; the D is unclear. V lost 3 bases, J lost 9 bases, and 9 bases lay in between. Germline CDR1 reads LNHDA; CDR2 reads SQIVND (reference sequence). The CDR3 has 12 amino acids.

This clonotype has more than one count but fewer than ten. This chain connects TRBV5-1 to TRBJ2-7; D might be TRBD1 (6 bases). Trimming took off 2 bases at V and 1 base at J, with 10 bases between the two ends. Per germline, CDR1 SGHRS and CDR2 YFSETQ. The length of the CDR3 is 14 residues. CDR3 DNA sequence: TGCGCCAGCAGCTTATACGACAGGTCCTACGAGCAGTACTTC. Its protein product is CASSLYDRSYEQYF.

V gene TRBV7-2 combines with J gene TRBJ2-4, with 8 bases matching TRBD1. The CDR3 sequence is 14 residues long. Germline assignment: CDR1 SGHTA and CDR2 FQGNSA. The V gene end was trimmed by 4 bases and the J gene end by 7 bases; junction bases not matched to a gene: 6. The CDR3 here is CASSSDRGNNIQYF. CDR3 DNA: TGTGCCAGCAGCTCTGACAGGGGTAACAACATTCAGTACTTC.

This chain uses TRBV29-1 with TRBJ2-7, with 7 bases that match TRBD1. The CDR3 length is 12 residues. CDR1 SQVTM and CDR2 ANQGSEA come from the germline V gene. The V gene end was trimmed by 6 bases and the J gene end by 5 bases; junction bases not matched to a gene: 7. The CDR3 region has the DNA TGCAGCGTACAACAGGGGAACGACGAGCAGTACTTC. It specifies CSVQQGNDEQYF.

The chain's CDR3 is CASGVRGGNSPLHF. CDR3 bases: TGTGCCAGCGGGGTAAGGGGTGGTAATTCACCCCTCCACTTT. The V call is TRBV7-2, the J call TRBJ1-6; D perhaps matches TRBD1 (5 bases). Germline V CDR1 and CDR2: SGHTA, FQGNSA. CDR3 length: 14 residues. Trimming pared 8 bases from V and 6 bases from J, leaving 14 bases between. Complete variable domain (other parts from reference TRBV7-2 and TRBJ1-6): GAGVSQSPSNKVTEKGKDVELRCDPISGHTALYWYRQSLGQGLEFLIYFQGNSAPDKSGLPSDRFSAERTGGSVSTLTIQRTQQEDSAVYLCASGVRGGNSPLHFGNGTRLTVT.

The chain carries TRBV5-1 and TRBJ2-1; perhaps TRBD2 as D (5 bases). CDR3 length: 13 residues. In germline, CDR1 is SGHRS, CDR2 YFSETQ. Deletions cut 4 bases from V and 8 bases from J, with 13 bases between. DNA of the CDR3: TGCGCCAGCAGCACTACTAGTTTCCATGAGCAGTTCTTC. It is translated as CASSTTSFHEQFF.

This clonotype was recorded many times. The chain joins TRBV7-9 to TRBJ2-5; 7 bases are a match to TRBD1. The length of the CDR3 is 13 residues. In germline, CDR1 is SEHNR, CDR2 FQNEAQ (reference sequence). With 3 bases clipped from V and 7 bases from J, the junction kept 5 bases outside the gene matches. In nucleotides, the CDR3 is TGTGCCAGCAGCTTGGGACAGTCCGGGACCCAGTACTTC. Translating gives CASSLGQSGTQYF. The entire variable domain, with the rest obtained from reference TRBV7-9 and TRBJ2-5, is as follows: DTGVSQNPRHKITKRGQNVTFRCDPISEHNRLYWYRQTLGQGPEFLTYFQNEAQLEKSRLLSDRFSAERPKGSFSTLEIQRTEQGDSAMYLCASSLGQSGTQYFGPGTRLLVL.

This chain links TRBV28 with TRBJ2-5; TRBD1 might be the D (6 bases). Germline V gives CDR1 MDHEN, CDR2 SYDVKM. The CDR3 contains 13 residues. The V end lost 3 bases, the J end lost 5 bases, and 10 bases lay between the germline ends. The CDR3 region has the DNA TGTGCCAGCAGTTTTCCAGGGGCTGAGACCCAGTACTTC. Amino acid sequence: CASSFPGAETQYF.

In this sample, this clonotype turned up a few times. The chain employs TRBV27 and TRBJ2-2, with 8 nucleotides matching TRBD2. The CDR3 runs 14 residues. With 6 bases clipped from V and 3 bases from J, the junction kept 3 bases outside the gene matches. Germline V CDR1 and CDR2: MNHEY, SMNVEV (reference sequence). This CDR3 is CASRTSAHTGELFF. The CDR3 bases are TGTGCCAGCAGGACTAGCGCTCACACCGGGGAGCTGTTTTTT.

In this sample, this clonotype turned up a few times. The rearrangement links TRBV5-1 to TRBJ1-1, with a tentative D call TRBD1 (6 bases). The CDR3 has 16 amino acids. Between the trimmed V and J ends, which lost 1 base and 4 bases, there was a span of 17 bases. Germline V gene lookup returns CDR1 SGHRS and CDR2 YFSETQ. The CDR3 sequence is CASSLTLDRHGTEAFF. The CDR3, as DNA: TGCGCCAGCAGCTTGACCCTTGACAGGCACGGCACTGAAGCTTTCTTT.

The chain employs TRBV19 and TRBJ2-7; 11 nucleotides align to TRBD1. There are 13 residues in the CDR3. The V segment lost 10 bases and the J segment 2 bases; nucleotides outside the gene matches: 4. Looked up from germline, CDR1 is LNHDA and CDR2 is SQIVND (reference sequence). CDR3 residues: CATSGQGAYEQYF. Here the CDR3 DNA reads TGTGCCACTTCGGGACAGGGGGCCTACGAGCAGTACTTC.